One and the same sample provided the 8 T cell receptor beta chains below, sequenced in a study of Ad26.COV2.S vaccination and SARS-CoV-2 variants. Only in-frame clones appear in the TCRdb table, and some are missing; sequencing was by immunoSEQ multiplex PCR. The data hold about 350,000 clones, with about 91% observed a single time. The starting material was peripheral blood, obtained after recovery from COVID-19. Receptor source: a human donor who had recovered from COVID-19.

This chain links TRBV6-5 with TRBJ2-7; D is ambiguous. The CDR3 is 14 amino acids. Per the germline V gene, CDR1 is MNHEY and CDR2 is SVGAGI. V gave up 2 bases and J gave up 0 bases, with 8 bases separating them. CDR3 sequence reads: CASSYMGSSYEQYF. CDR3 bases: TGTGCCAGCAGTTACATGGGAAGCTCCTACGAGCAGTACTTC.

This chain uses TRBV15 with TRBJ1-2; D is possibly TRBD1 (6 bases). The V gene lost 4 bases and the J gene lost 2 bases, with 11 bases spanning the gap. The CDR3 runs 14 residues. Germline V gene lookup returns CDR1 LNHNV and CDR2 YYDKDF (reference sequence). The CDR3 region has the DNA TGTGCCACCAGCACCGTACAGGGAAACTATGGCTACACCTTC. It encodes CATSTVQGNYGYTF.

The rearrangement joins TRBV3-1 (or the pseudogene TRBV3-2) to TRBJ2-7; D unresolved. Germline CDR1 and CDR2: LGHDT and YNNKEL (reference sequence). V lost 4 bases to trimming and J lost 2 bases, with 12 bases between them. This CDR3 comprises 14 residues. CDR3 DNA: TGTGCCAGCAGCCTCTATACAGAGCCCTACGAGCAGTACTTC. Amino acid sequence: CASSLYTEPYEQYF.

This chain uses TRBV4-3 with TRBJ1-4; D may be TRBD1 (6 bases). Trimming stripped 0 bases from V and 5 bases from J, with 10 bases between. Germline-derived CDR1 and CDR2 are LGHNA and YSLEER. The CDR3 totals 15 residues. CDR3 DNA sequence: TGCGCCAGCAGCCAAGACGGGACACAAAATGAAAAACTGTTTTTT. Protein sequence: CASSQDGTQNEKLFF.

J is TRBJ1-1 and V is TRBV11-2, with D unresolved. The V end lost 1 base, the J end lost 5 bases, and 11 bases lay between the germline ends. This CDR3 has 14 amino acids. CDR1 is SGHAT and CDR2 is FQNNGV in the germline V gene. The CDR3 nucleotides are TGTGCCAGCAGCTTAGGTGTAGGGAAAACTGAAGCTTTCTTT. Translation: CASSLGVGKTEAFF.

The rearrangement links TRBV10-3 to TRBJ2-7; D gene unclear. Germline V gene lookup returns CDR1 ENHRY and CDR2 SYGVKD. The ends were cut back, 5 bases at V and 2 bases at J, with 19 bases in the middle. The CDR3 extends over 16 amino acids. The CDR3, as DNA: TGTGCCATCAGTCCCAGTAGAGGTTCTCCCCCCTACGAGCAGTACTTC. This encodes CAISPSRGSPPYEQYF.

The J gene is TRBJ2-5, the V gene TRBV7-9; tentative D call: TRBD2 (6 bases). The CDR3 length is 11 residues. Deletions cut 6 bases from V and 7 bases from J, with 9 bases between. Per the germline V gene, CDR1 is SEHNR and CDR2 is FQNEAQ (reference sequence). The CDR3 protein is CASRPGGTQYF. In DNA form, the CDR3 reads TGTGCCAGCAGACCCGGGGGGACCCAGTACTTC.

The chain couples TRBV3-1 (or the pseudogene TRBV3-2) to TRBJ2-1, with TRBD2 matching 8 bases. The trim removed 1 base at V and 2 bases at J, leaving 7 bases unmatched. This CDR3 comprises 17 residues. Germline CDR1 reads LGHDT; CDR2 reads YNNKEL (reference sequence). The CDR3 region has the DNA TGTGCCAGCAGCCAAGGAGTAGCGGGGTTAACCTACAATGAGCAGTTCTTC. Its protein is CASSQGVAGLTYNEQFF.